A single sample gave rise to the 17 T cell receptor beta chains below, sequenced in a study of blood T cells in healthy people across ages. Then a second PCR, running about 7 to 11 cycles, was carried out with a sample-barcoded 5' primer and a J-beta primer mix. TCRdb re-derived calls from the 5' RACE reads in MiXCR, one entry per CDR3 protein. The data show over 1,200,000 distinct CDR3 sequences, roughly 60% seen once. Sequenced material: blood. Source of these receptors: a man aged 18-30 years in good health.

In this sample, this clonotype turned up a few times. The chain carries TRBV5-1 and TRBJ1-5; 10 bases agree with TRBD1. CDR1 is SGHRS and CDR2 is YFSETQ in the germline V gene. This CDR3 contains 17 residues. The V gene end was trimmed by 4 bases and the J gene end by 2 bases; junction bases not matched to a gene: 9. This chain's CDR3 is CASSEGTGASGNQPQHF. CDR3 in DNA: TGCGCCAGCAGCGAAGGGACAGGGGCCTCCGGCAATCAGCCCCAGCATTTT.

This clonotype was observed a handful of times. The chain couples TRBV2 to TRBJ2-3; D uncertain. Germline V gene lookup returns CDR1 SNHLY and CDR2 FYNNEI. This CDR3 contains 14 residues. V was shortened by 9 bases and J by 0 bases, with 13 bases between the two germline ends. As DNA, the CDR3 is TGTGCCAGGAAGACTGCCCTAAGCACAGATACGCAGTATTTT. It codes for CARKTALSTDTQYF.

The chain employs TRBV5-1 and TRBJ2-7, with D perhaps TRBD1 or TRBD2 (5 bases each). There are 15 residues in the CDR3. The V end was cut by 4 bases, the J end by 3 bases, with 17 bases between. CDR1 and CDR2 (germline): SGHRS, YFSETQ. CDR3 amino acids: CASSLEPGPNYEQYF. The CDR3 nucleotides are TGCGCCAGCAGCCTGGAACCGGGACCAAACTACGAGCAGTACTTC.

This clonotype was seen ten or more times. This chain joins TRBV20-1 and TRBJ2-7; TRBD2 aligns across 9 bases. This CDR3 is built from 15 residues. Trimming took 3 bases from V and 2 from J; bases not matched to a gene: 8. Germline CDR1 DFQATT, CDR2 SNEGSKA (reference sequence). DNA of the CDR3: TGCAGTGCTAGGGGCCCTAGCGGGGTTACCTACGAGCAGTACTTC. It translates to CSARGPSGVTYEQYF.

V and J are TRBV20-1 and TRBJ2-7; D might be TRBD2 (6 bases). The CDR3 runs to 15 residues. V lost 3 bases to trimming and J lost 3 bases, with 18 bases between them. Looked up from germline, CDR1 is DFQATT and CDR2 is SNEGSKA (reference sequence). The CDR3 loop is CSASRIAGRDYEQYF. The CDR3 DNA follows: TGCAGTGCTAGCCGGATCGCGGGGCGAGACTACGAGCAGTACTTC.

The chain links TRBV7-2 to TRBJ2-4; the match to TRBD2 covers 10 bases. Trimming removed 1 base from V and 6 bases from J; junction bases left unmatched: 9. The CDR3 is made up of 17 amino acids. Looked up from germline, CDR1 is SGHTA and CDR2 is FQGNSA. CDR3 nucleotide sequence: TGTGCCAGCAGCTTAGTGGCTAGCGGGGGAGGCGGAAACATTCAGTACTTC. Residues: CASSLVASGGGGNIQYF.

The CDR3 coding sequence is TGCGCCAGCAGCCCCGCTGAGGCCAGGATTACAGATACGCAGTATTTT. This gives the protein CASSPAEARITDTQYF. This chain links TRBV5-1 with TRBJ2-3, with no clear D. The germline V and J ends were trimmed by 4 bases and 3 bases, with 18 bases remaining between them. This CDR3 spans 16 amino acids. CDR1 is SGHRS and CDR2 is YFSETQ in the germline V gene.

The rearrangement joins TRBV4-1 to TRBJ2-4; 13 bases are shared with TRBD2. CDR1 MGHRA and CDR2 YSYEKL come from the germline V gene. The CDR3 has 19 amino acids. V shed 0 bases, J shed 1 base, and the junction held 6 bases outside the gene matches. For the CDR3, the DNA is TGCGCCAGCAGCCAAGATAGGGAGACTAGCGGGGGGGCCAAAAACATTCAGTACTTC. Encoded protein: CASSQDRETSGGAKNIQYF.

The chain recombines TRBV28 with TRBJ2-5, with D unclear. V was pared by 7 bases and J by 11 bases, with 17 bases between. The CDR3 loop spans 12 amino acids. In germline, CDR1 is MDHEN, CDR2 SYDVKM. CDR3 residues: CASTQGWDEQYF. CDR3 in DNA: TGTGCCAGCACTCAAGGCTGGGATGAGCAGTACTTC. The whole variable domain, remainder taken from reference TRBV28 and TRBJ2-5, is DVKVTQSSRYLVKRTGEKVFLECVQDMDHENMFWYRQDPGLGLRLIYFSYDVKMKEKGDIPEGYSVSREKKERFSLILESASTNQTSMYLCASTQGWDEQYFGPGTRLLVL.

The chain links TRBV14 to TRBJ1-1; D not resolved. The V end was cut by 2 bases, the J end by 3 bases, with 4 bases between. CDR1 is SGHDN, CDR2 FVKESK, per germline. The CDR3 contains 12 residues. The CDR3 is CASSQPYTEAFF. Here the CDR3 DNA reads TGTGCCAGCAGCCAACCATACACTGAAGCTTTCTTT.

The CDR3 reads CASSQDPAGVVSYEQFF. The CDR3 nucleotides read TGCGCCAGCAGCCAAGATCCAGCGGGAGTTGTCTCCTACGAGCAGTTCTTC. The chain links TRBV4-1 to TRBJ2-1; TRBD2 matches 8 bases. The CDR3 consists of 17 residues. The J segment lost 10 bases and the V segment lost 0 bases, leaving 14 bases of the junction unmatched. Germline V gene sequence: CDR1 MGHRA, CDR2 YSYEKL.

The gene calls are TRBV27 and TRBJ2-2, with D uncertain. CDR3 length equals 12 residues. Trimming cost V 3 bases and J 8 bases, with 7 bases left between them. CDR1 and CDR2 (germline): MNHEY, SMNVEV (reference sequence). The CDR3, as DNA: TGTGCCAGCAGTTTGTTCTCAGGGGAGCTGTTTTTT. Its translation: CASSLFSGELFF.

The V and J genes are TRBV28 and TRBJ1-1; D not resolved. The germline V gene encodes CDR1 MDHEN and CDR2 SYDVKM. With 7 bases removed from V and 0 bases from J, the gap between germline ends came to 12 bases. This CDR3 comprises 14 residues. Written as DNA, the CDR3 is TGTGCCAGCAAAATAGCGGGATTGAACACTGAAGCTTTCTTT. It encodes CASKIAGLNTEAFF.

The CDR3 sequence is CASGLPWKGGQISYYGYTF. The CDR3, as DNA: TGTGCTAGTGGTTTGCCATGGAAAGGGGGACAGATATCTTACTATGGCTACACCTTC. The chain is built from TRBV12-5 and TRBJ1-2, with TRBD1 identical over 7 bases. Germline CDR1 reads LGHNT; CDR2 reads FRNRAP. The CDR3 consists of 19 residues. J lost 3 bases, V lost 2 bases, and 18 bases had no gene match. The complete variable domain, with remaining parts taken from reference TRBV12-5 and TRBJ1-2, reads DARVTQTPRHKVTEMGQEVTMRCQPILGHNTVFWYRQTMMQGLELLAYFRNRAPLDDSGMPKDRFSAEMPDATLATLKIQPSEPRDSAVYFCASGLPWKGGQISYYGYTFGSGTRLTVV.

V is TRBV7-2 and J is TRBJ2-1; possibly TRBD1 for D (5 bases). The CDR3 extends over 16 amino acids. Looked up from germline, CDR1 is SGHTA and CDR2 is FQGNSA. Trimming removed 4 bases at V and 1 base at J, with 14 bases between. The CDR3 protein is CASSSRPGPSYNEQFF. The DNA of the CDR3 is TGTGCCAGCAGCTCCAGACCAGGGCCATCCTACAATGAGCAGTTCTTC.

This chain links TRBV12-3 or TRBV12-4 with TRBJ1-1; D is uncertain. The CDR3 totals 15 residues. V was cut by 6 bases and J by 0 bases, with 14 bases left in between. The CDR3 DNA sequence: TGTGCCAGCAGCTGGCCCCAAACTATGAACACTGAAGCTTTCTTT. The encoded protein is CASSWPQTMNTEAFF.

The J gene is TRBJ2-1, the V gene TRBV3-1; 7 bases fit TRBD2. CDR1 is LGHDT and CDR2 is YNNKEL in the germline V gene (reference sequence). V dropped 5 bases and J dropped 5; count of bases not matched to a gene: 15. This CDR3 contains 17 residues. The CDR3 loop reads CASSELGYGRENNEQFF. CDR3 DNA: TGTGCCAGCAGCGAACTGGGGTATGGGAGGGAAAACAATGAGCAGTTCTTC.